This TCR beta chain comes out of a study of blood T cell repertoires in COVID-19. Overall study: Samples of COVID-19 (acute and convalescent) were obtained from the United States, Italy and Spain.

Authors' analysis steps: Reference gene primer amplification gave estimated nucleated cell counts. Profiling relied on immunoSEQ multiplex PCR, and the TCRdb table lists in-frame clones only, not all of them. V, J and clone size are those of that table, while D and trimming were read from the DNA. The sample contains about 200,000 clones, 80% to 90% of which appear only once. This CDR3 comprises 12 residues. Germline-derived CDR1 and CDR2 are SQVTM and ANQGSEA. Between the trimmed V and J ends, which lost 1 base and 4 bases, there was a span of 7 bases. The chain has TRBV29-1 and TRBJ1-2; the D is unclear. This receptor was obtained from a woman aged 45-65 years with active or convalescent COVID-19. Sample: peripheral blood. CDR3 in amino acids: CSVEGTVYGYTF. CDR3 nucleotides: TGCAGCGTTGAAGGGACTGTCTATGGCTACACCTTC.